This is a list of T cell receptor beta chains from one sample in a study of OX40 agonist ivuxolimab in advanced cancers. TCRdb's copy holds only in-frame clones and misses some; the assay was immunoSEQ multiplex PCR. The sample lists 45,000 or so clones, around 90% occurring once. Sequenced material: CD4+ or CD8+ T cells sorted from blood, taken in a trial of the OX40 agonist ivuxolimab. The receptors here all came from an adult with an advanced solid tumor such as melanoma, head and neck, liver or kidney cancer. Both conserved end residues are part of each CDR3. Fields, in order: D gene, J gene, V gene, CDR3 protein, CDR3 DNA. A D gene is named only where the DNA matches it firmly.

>NA|TRBJ2-4|TRBV4-3
CASSQEVGGNIQYF
TGCGCCAGCAGCCAAGAAGTCGGAGGAAACATTCAGTACTTC
>TRBD2|TRBJ2-2|TRBV27
CASSFLAVGGAGDTGELFF
TGTGCCAGCAGTTTTCTCGCAGTCGGGGGGGCCGGGGACACCGGGGAGCTGTTTTTT
>TRBD1|TRBJ2-7|TRBV5-4
CASSVDRSYEQYF
TGTGCCAGCAGCGTGGACAGGTCCTACGAGCAGTACTTC
>TRBD2|TRBJ2-1|TRBV9
CASSAPLAGGDNEQFF
TGTGCCAGCAGCGCCCCCCTAGCGGGGGGGGACAATGAGCAGTTCTTC
>NA|TRBJ1-3|TRBV18
CASSPSESTGNTIYF
TGTGCCAGCTCACCTTCGGAGTCCACCGGAAACACCATATATTTT
>TRBD1|TRBJ1-3|TRBV6-1
CASSDATGVRNTIYF
TGTGCCAGCAGTGACGCGACAGGGGTGAGAAACACCATATATTTT
>NA|TRBJ2-1|TRBV6-5
CASSYWGEQFF
TGTGCCAGCAGTTACTGGGGAGAGCAGTTCTTC
>NA|TRBJ1-2|TRBV7-9
CAPGAMIYGYTF
TGTGCCCCCGGGGCAATGATCTATGGCTACACCTTC
>NA|TRBJ1-4|TRBV7-8
CASSWEDSSTNEKLFF
TGTGCCAGCAGCTGGGAGGATTCCTCAACTAATGAAAAACTGTTTTTT
>TRBD2|TRBJ2-7|TRBV6-5
CASSYGRETYEQYF
TGTGCCAGCAGTTACGGGAGGGAAACCTACGAGCAGTACTTC
>NA|TRBJ1-6|TRBV4-1
CASSASGERNSPLHF
TGCGCCAGCAGCGCCTCCGGGGAGAGGAATTCACCCCTCCACTTT
>NA|TRBJ2-7|TRBV27
CASSTIQGTAAYEQYF
TGTGCCAGCAGTACCATACAGGGAACTGCCGCCTACGAGCAGTACTTC
>NA|TRBJ1-5|TRBV4-1
CASSRSGVSNQPQHF
TGCGCCAGCAGCCGGTCAGGGGTGAGCAATCAGCCCCAGCATTTT
>TRBD1|TRBJ1-2|TRBV9
CASSVAFIPGQGRNNYGYTF
TGTGCCAGCAGCGTAGCCTTCATTCCGGGACAGGGGAGGAATAACTATGGCTACACCTTC
>NA|TRBJ2-5|TRBV29-1
CSVVPPDRKTQYF
TGCAGCGTTGTCCCACCCGATAGGAAGACCCAGTACTTC
>NA|TRBJ2-7|TRBV9
CASSVGHNYEQYF
TGTGCCAGCAGCGTAGGACATAACTACGAGCAGTACTTC